Presented here are 10 T cell receptor beta chains from one specimen sequenced in a study of blood T cell repertoires in COVID-19. TCRdb's copy holds only in-frame clones and misses some; the assay was immunoSEQ multiplex PCR. The sample shows 200,000 to 300,000 clones, 88% of them seen only once. The specimen sequenced was peripheral blood. The source of these receptors is a man aged 55 to 70 who had recovered from COVID-19.

This chain uses TRBV5-1 with TRBJ2-3; 7 nucleotides line up with TRBD1. V lost 2 bases and J lost 2; bases outside the gene matches: 5. Germline CDR1 SGHRS, CDR2 YFSETQ. This CDR3 has 15 residues. In DNA form, the CDR3 reads TGCGCCAGCAGCTTTGGACAGGTTGACACAGATACGCAGTATTTT. The encoded protein is CASSFGQVDTDTQYF.

The chain carries TRBV27 and TRBJ1-2; 10 bases agree with TRBD1. Germline trimming cut 4 bases from V and 4 bases from J; bases unmatched to any gene: 6. This CDR3 comprises 15 residues. Germline assignment: CDR1 MNHEY and CDR2 SMNVEV (reference sequence). The CDR3 nucleotides are TGTGCCAGCAGTTCGACAGGGGGCGAGACCTATGGCTACACCTTC. It yields the protein CASSSTGGETYGYTF.

The chain is built from TRBV5-8 and TRBJ2-1; TRBD1 might be the D (6 bases). The V end was cut by 1 base, the J end by 14 bases, with 19 bases between. From germline, CDR1 is SGHTS and CDR2 YDEGEE. The CDR3 is made up of 14 amino acids. The CDR3 region has the DNA TGTGCCAGCAGCTTGCGACAGGTGAAGGGTCTCGAGTTCTTC. Protein product: CASSLRQVKGLEFF.

This clone was counted between two and nine times. The chain links TRBV6-1 to TRBJ2-2; 11 bases agree with TRBD1. Germline CDR1 is MNHNS and CDR2 is SASEGT. The CDR3 runs 16 residues. Unmatched junction bases numbered 9, after V lost 4 bases and J lost 8 bases. The CDR3 loop is CASSVRGQGAGGELFF. The CDR3, as DNA: TGTGCCAGCAGTGTCCGCGGACAGGGGGCCGGGGGGGAGCTGTTTTTT.

This clone was picked up one time. The chain carries TRBV11-3 and TRBJ2-1; D unclear. The V gene's germline CDR1 is SGHNT and CDR2 YENEEA. The ends were cut back, 1 base at V and 2 bases at J, with 12 bases in the middle. The CDR3 totals 16 residues. The CDR3 here is CASSLGMGRTYNEQFF. In DNA form, the CDR3 reads TGTGCCAGCAGCTTAGGGATGGGCAGGACCTACAATGAGCAGTTCTTC.

The chain employs TRBV9 and TRBJ2-3; 12 bases are a match to TRBD2. Germline CDR1 and CDR2: SGDLS and YYNGEE. The length of the CDR3 is 15 residues. The V and J ends lost 0 bases and 7 bases, in that order; junction bases with no gene match: 3. The CDR3 region is CASSVELAGGYTQYF. DNA of the CDR3: TGTGCCAGCAGCGTAGAACTAGCGGGGGGATATACGCAGTATTTT.

The CDR3 is CASSYSGQSYEQYF. The CDR3 DNA reads as TGTGCCAGCAGTTACTCGGGGCAGTCCTACGAGCAGTACTTC. The gene calls are TRBV6-2 or TRBV6-3 and TRBJ2-7; D perhaps matches TRBD1 (5 bases). The CDR3 has 14 amino acids. CDR1 MNHEY and CDR2 SVGEGT come from the germline V gene. Trimming left V 0 bases short and J 1 base short, with 7 bases between.

This clone occurred once. The chain employs TRBV11-2 and TRBJ2-1, with 9 bases aligning to TRBD2. Trimming at V came to 4 bases and at J to 6 bases, leaving 7 bases not matched to a gene. The CDR3 has 15 residues. From germline, CDR1 is SGHAT and CDR2 FQNNGV. For the CDR3, the DNA is TGTGCCAGCAGCTCCGGCCGCGGGGGGGCCAATGAGCAGTTCTTC. This encodes CASSSGRGGANEQFF.

This chain uses TRBV3-1 (or the pseudogene TRBV3-2) with TRBJ2-7; D not certain. This CDR3 has 11 amino acids. Germline V gene sequence: CDR1 LGHDT, CDR2 YNNKEL (reference sequence). With 4 bases removed from V and 3 bases from J, the gap between germline ends came to 4 bases. The CDR3 spells CASSRLYEQYF. The CDR3 bases are TGTGCCAGCAGCCGACTCTACGAGCAGTACTTC.

The chain carries TRBV5-5 and TRBJ1-1; D is unclear. The CDR3 is 13 residues long. V was clipped by 5 bases and J by 0 bases, with 8 bases between them. Germline loops: CDR1 SGHKS, CDR2 YYEKEE (reference sequence). The CDR3 coding sequence is TGTGCCAGCAGGTTAGACTTGAACACTGAAGCTTTCTTT. Translated, it gives CASRLDLNTEAFF.